This TCR beta chain is from a study of shared clonotypes between healthy human individuals. Germline loops: CDR1 LGHNA, CDR2 YNFKEQ. This CDR3 spans 15 amino acids. The trim removed 5 bases at V and 4 bases at J, leaving 10 bases unmatched. Every one of the donors was a Caucasian adult that lived in Nashville, Tennessee. Samples underwent the assay at deep level. Sequencing was performed with immunoSEQ multiplex PCR; in TCRdb, only in-frame clones are kept and a portion is missing. Here the sample spans some 2.1 million clones, 85% to 95% being singletons. Notes on the study in general: The four-donor shared clonotypes exceeded non-shared clonotypes in generation probability, with non-shared ones scoring lower. The study found roughly 5% of naive CD4 clonotypes shared across four donors.

On this clone itself: The antigen remains undetermined.

The TCR was taken from a man between 18 and 29 years old in good health. Sequencing was performed on naive CD4+ T cells sorted from blood. Subset indicated: CD45RA+ positively selected. The chain is built from TRBV4-2 and TRBJ1-2; 7 positions match TRBD1. The CDR3 here is CASSSGDSGIYGYTF. The CDR3 DNA sequence: TGTGCCAGCAGCAGCGGGGACAGCGGAATCTATGGCTACACCTTC.